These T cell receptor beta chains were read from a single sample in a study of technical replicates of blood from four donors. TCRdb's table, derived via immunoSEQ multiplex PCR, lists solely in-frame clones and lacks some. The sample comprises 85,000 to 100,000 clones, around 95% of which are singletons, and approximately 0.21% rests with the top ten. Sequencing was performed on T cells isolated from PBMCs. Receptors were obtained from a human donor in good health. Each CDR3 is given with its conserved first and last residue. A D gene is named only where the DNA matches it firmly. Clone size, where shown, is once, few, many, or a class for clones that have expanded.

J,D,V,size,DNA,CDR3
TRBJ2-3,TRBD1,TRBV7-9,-,TGTGCCAGCAGCCCCGGGACAGGGTTCATAGATACGCAGTATTTT,CASSPGTGFIDTQYF
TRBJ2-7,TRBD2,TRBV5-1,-,TGCGCCAGCAGCCCCCTCGCGGGGACTAGCGCCCACGAGCAGTACTTC,CASSPLAGTSAHEQYF
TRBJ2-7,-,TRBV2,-,TGTGCCAGCCGAAGAGATACCTACGAGCAGTACTTC,CASRRDTYEQYF
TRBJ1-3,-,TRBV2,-,TGTGCCAGCAGTGGGTTCCGGGTAGCTGGTGGAAACACCATATATTTT,CASSGFRVAGGNTIYF
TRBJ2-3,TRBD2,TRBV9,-,TGTGCCAGCAGCGTGGGAGCGGGAGGGCCAGATACGCAGTATTTT,CASSVGAGGPDTQYF
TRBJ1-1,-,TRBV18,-,TGTGCCAGCTCACCGCGAACCTTCGGGGAGAACACTGAAGCTTTCTTT,CASSPRTFGENTEAFF
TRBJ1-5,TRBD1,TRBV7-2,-,TGTGCCAGCAGCTTTGACAGGGGCTATTCCAGCAATCAGCCCCAGCATTTT,CASSFDRGYSSNQPQHF
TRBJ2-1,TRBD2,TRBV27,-,TGTGCCAGCAGTCCCTTGGGCGGGGGCAATGAGCAGTTCTTC,CASSPLGGGNEQFF
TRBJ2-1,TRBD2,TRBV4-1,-,TGCGCCAGCAGCCACGGCGGGGGGGGCTACAATGAGCAGTTCTTC,CASSHGGGGYNEQFF
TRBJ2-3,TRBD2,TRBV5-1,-,TGCGCCAGCAGCGATTATATTAGCGGGAGCACAGATACGCAGTATTTT,CASSDYISGSTDTQYF
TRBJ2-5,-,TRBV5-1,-,TGCGCCAGCAGCGAGGGACTCCAAGAGACCCAGTACTTC,CASSEGLQETQYF
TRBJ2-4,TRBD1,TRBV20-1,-,TGCAGTGCTAATCCGGGACAGGGGCGGTACTTC,CSANPGQGRYF
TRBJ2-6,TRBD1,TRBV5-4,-,TGTGCCAGCAGCCCACACAGGGGGTCTGGGGCCAACGTCCTGACTTTC,CASSPHRGSGANVLTF
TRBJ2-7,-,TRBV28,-,TGTGCCAGCAGTTTAAAGAGGAGTCGAGACCTTTACCTCTACGAGCAGTACTTC,CASSLKRSRDLYLYEQYF
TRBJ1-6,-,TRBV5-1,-,TGCGCCAGCAACGAGCTTCCCGGGGGTAATTCACCCCTCCACTTT,CASNELPGGNSPLHF
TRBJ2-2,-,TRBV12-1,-,TGTGCCAGCAGCTTTCTCCAGGCCGGGGAGCTGTTTTTT,CASSFLQAGELFF
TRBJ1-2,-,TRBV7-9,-,TGTGCCAGCAGCTTAGCAGGGGGCTATGGCTACACCTTC,CASSLAGGYGYTF
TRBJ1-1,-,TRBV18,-,TGTGCCAGCTCCCTTGAGGCCGGTAGGAACACTGAAGCTTTCTTT,CASSLEAGRNTEAFF
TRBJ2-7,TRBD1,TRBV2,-,TGTGCCAGCATCCTGACAGGGGGCTCTGAGCAGTACTTC,CASILTGGSEQYF
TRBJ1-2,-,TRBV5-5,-,TGTGCCAGCAGCTTCCTTGTGACGGGAGGCTATGGCTACACCTTC,CASSFLVTGGYGYTF
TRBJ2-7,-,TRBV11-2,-,TGTGCCAGCAGCCAAGACAGCGAGCAGTACTTC,CASSQDSEQYF
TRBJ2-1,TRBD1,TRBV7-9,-,TGTGCCAGCAGCTTCCTCCGGGACAGGGGGAATGAGCAGTTCTTC,CASSFLRDRGNEQFF
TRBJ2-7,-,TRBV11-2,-,TGTGCCAGCAGCGTAGGGGGGGGCAGAAGGGAGCAGTACTTC,CASSVGGGRREQYF
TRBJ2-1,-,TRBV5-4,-,TGTGCCAGCAGCGCCGAGACTAGTAACGAAAGGGAGCAGTTCTTC,CASSAETSNEREQFF
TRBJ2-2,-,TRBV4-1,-,TGCGCCAGCAGCCAAGGAGGAGGAGTCCGGGGGGAGCTGTTTTTT,CASSQGGGVRGELFF
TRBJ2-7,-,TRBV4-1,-,TGCGCCAGCAGCCAACCCAGGGTTTCCTACGAGCAGTACTTC,CASSQPRVSYEQYF
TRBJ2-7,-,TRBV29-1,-,TGCAGCGCCGCAGGGATTTCCTACGAGCAGTACTTC,CSAAGISYEQYF
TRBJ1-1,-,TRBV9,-,TGTGCCAGCAGCGTAGCGGGGGGGAACACTGAAGCTTTCTTT,CASSVAGGNTEAFF
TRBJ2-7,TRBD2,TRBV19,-,TGTGCCAGTAAGGGAGGACTAGCGGGAACCGAGCAGTACTTC,CASKGGLAGTEQYF
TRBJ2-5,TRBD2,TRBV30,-,TGTGCCTGGAGTGTCCTAGCGGGGGGCGACGAGTACTTC,CAWSVLAGGDEYF
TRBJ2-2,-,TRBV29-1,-,TGCAGCGTTGAGGGGGCCCGCACCGGGGAGCTGTTTTTT,CSVEGARTGELFF
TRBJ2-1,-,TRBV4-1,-,TGCGCCAGCAGCCAAGTCTCCCTCAATGAGCAGTTCTTC,CASSQVSLNEQFF
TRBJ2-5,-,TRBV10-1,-,TGCGCCAGCAGTGCGATACAGGGCGGGGAGACCCAGTACTTC,CASSAIQGGETQYF
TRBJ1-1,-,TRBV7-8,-,TGTGCCAGCAGCTTATCGGGGACCAGGGGCGCCACTGAAGCTTTCTTT,CASSLSGTRGATEAFF
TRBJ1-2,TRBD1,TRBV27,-,TGTGCCAGCAGTCCCCGACAGGGTGGGGACTATGGCTACACCTTC,CASSPRQGGDYGYTF
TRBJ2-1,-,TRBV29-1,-,TGCAGCGTTGAAGAGGGCAGGGGTCCTGAGCAGTTCTTC,CSVEEGRGPEQFF
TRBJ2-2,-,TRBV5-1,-,TGCGCCAGCAGCTTGGATCCCCGGACAGCCACCACCGGGGAGCTGTTTTTT,CASSLDPRTATTGELFF
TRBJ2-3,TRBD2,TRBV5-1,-,TGCGCCAGCAGCGTCAGGGCGTTAGCGGGAGTGAGCACAGATACGCAGTATTTT,CASSVRALAGVSTDTQYF
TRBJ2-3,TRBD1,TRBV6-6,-,TGTGCCAGCAGTCGGGACAGGGCAGATCGGGCAGATACGCAGTATTTT,CASSRDRADRADTQYF
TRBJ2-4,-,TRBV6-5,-,TGTGCCAGCAGTGTTAGGGGGGGAGCCAAAAACATTCAGTACTTC,CASSVRGGAKNIQYF
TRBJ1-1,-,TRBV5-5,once,TGTGCCAGCAGCTTATCTCGGAACACTGAAGCTTTCTTT,CASSLSRNTEAFF
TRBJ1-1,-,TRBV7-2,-,TGTGCCAGCAGCTTAGCGGCGGGGACCACTGAAGCTTTCTTT,CASSLAAGTTEAFF
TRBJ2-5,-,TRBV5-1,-,TGCGCCAGCAGCTTGGACGGGAGAGGCCAAGAGACCCAGTACTTC,CASSLDGRGQETQYF
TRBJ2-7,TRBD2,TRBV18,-,TGTGCCAGCTCACTCGGGAGGGACTACGAGCAGTACTTC,CASSLGRDYEQYF
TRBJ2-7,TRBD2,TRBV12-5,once,TGTGCTAGTGGTTTGGTTCCGGGGGGTGCGTACGAGCAGTACTTC,CASGLVPGGAYEQYF
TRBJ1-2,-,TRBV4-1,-,TGCGCCAGCAGCCAGCACCCCGGGAATTACGAGTGGGGCTACACCTTC,CASSQHPGNYEWGYTF
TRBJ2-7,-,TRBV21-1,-,TGTGCCAGCAGCAAATCCCTTAGCGGGAGGGCCCAGTCCTCCTACGAGCAGTACTTC,CASSKSLSGRAQSSYEQYF
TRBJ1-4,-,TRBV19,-,TGTGCCAGTAGTATACGCAGATTTGAAAAACTGTTTTTT,CASSIRRFEKLFF
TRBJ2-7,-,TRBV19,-,TGTGCCAGTAGTACGACAGACTCGGCAGCCTACGAGCAGTACTTC,CASSTTDSAAYEQYF
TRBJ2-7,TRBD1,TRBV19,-,TGTGCCAGTAGGGGGACAGGGAAAGGCGAGCAGTACTTC,CASRGTGKGEQYF
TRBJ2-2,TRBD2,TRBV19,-,TGTGCCAGTACCACTATAGCGGGTCACACCGGGGAGCTGTTTTTT,CASTTIAGHTGELFF
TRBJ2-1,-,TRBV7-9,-,TGTGCCAGCAGCTTAGCGCAAGGGGGCAATGAGCAGTTCTTC,CASSLAQGGNEQFF
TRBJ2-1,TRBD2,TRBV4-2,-,TGTGCCAGCAGCCAAGAGGGGGGGATCTGGGAGCAGTTCTTC,CASSQEGGIWEQFF